This is a list of T cell receptor beta chains from one sample in a study of blood T cell repertoires in COVID-19. Here immunoSEQ multiplex PCR was the method, and the copy in TCRdb shows in-frame clones only, minus some. The data show about 52,000 clones, approximately 83% seen once. Input material: peripheral blood. These receptors all come from an elderly man with COVID-19, enrolled during active disease. Both conserved end residues are part of each CDR3. Fields, in order: J gene, clone size, D gene, V gene, CDR3 DNA, CDR3 protein. A D gene is named only where the DNA matches it firmly. Rows give clone size only sometimes, using once, few, many, or a class for an expanded clone.

j_call: TRBJ1-1
clone_size: .
d_call: .
v_call: TRBV6-6
cdr3_nt: TGTGCCAGCAGTTCCACCCTCCGGGGCACTGAAGCTTTCTTT
cdr3_aa: CASSSTLRGTEAFF

j_call: TRBJ1-5
clone_size: few
d_call: .
v_call: TRBV19
cdr3_nt: TGTGCCAGTAGTATACCCGGACAGTTAGCAAATCAGCCCCAGCATTTT
cdr3_aa: CASSIPGQLANQPQHF

j_call: TRBJ1-5
clone_size: .
d_call: .
v_call: TRBV28
cdr3_nt: TGTGCCAGCAGTTTATTATTGAGAGCCGGGGGAGTGAGCAATCAGCCCCAGCATTTT
cdr3_aa: CASSLLLRAGGVSNQPQHF

j_call: TRBJ2-1
clone_size: .
d_call: TRBD2
v_call: TRBV14
cdr3_nt: TGTGCCAGCAGCCAACCGACTAGCGGGGATTACAATGAGCAGTTCTTC
cdr3_aa: CASSQPTSGDYNEQFF

j_call: TRBJ1-3
clone_size: few
d_call: .
v_call: TRBV7-2
cdr3_nt: TGTGCCAGCAGCTTACCTCCGGGGACTGGAAACACCATATATTTT
cdr3_aa: CASSLPPGTGNTIYF

j_call: TRBJ1-2
clone_size: .
d_call: .
v_call: TRBV5-4
cdr3_nt: TGTGCCAGCAGGCCGGGAGGCGGGGCAGCTAACTATGGCTACACCTTC
cdr3_aa: CASRPGGGAANYGYTF

j_call: TRBJ1-2
clone_size: .
d_call: .
v_call: TRBV6-6
cdr3_nt: TGTGCCAGCACCAAGGAGGCCTTAGGAGGCTACACCTTC
cdr3_aa: CASTKEALGGYTF

j_call: TRBJ1-5
clone_size: .
d_call: TRBD1
v_call: TRBV6-5
cdr3_nt: TGTGCCAGCATTAACGACAGGGACGGCAATCAGCCCCAGCATTTT
cdr3_aa: CASINDRDGNQPQHF

j_call: TRBJ1-2
clone_size: .
d_call: .
v_call: TRBV12-3/TRBV12-4
cdr3_nt: TGTGCCAGCAGCTCCCAGGGGAACTATGGCTACACCTTC
cdr3_aa: CASSSQGNYGYTF

j_call: TRBJ1-2
clone_size: .
d_call: .
v_call: TRBV13
cdr3_nt: TGTGCCAGCAGCTTTGGCAGGGATGACTATGGCTACACCTTC
cdr3_aa: CASSFGRDDYGYTF

j_call: TRBJ2-2
clone_size: .
d_call: .
v_call: TRBV7-7
cdr3_nt: TGTGCCAGCAGCTTAGGACTTGCGAACACCGGGGAGCTGTTTTTT
cdr3_aa: CASSLGLANTGELFF

j_call: TRBJ1-5
clone_size: .
d_call: .
v_call: TRBV19
cdr3_nt: TGTGCCAGTAGAGATCCGCGGGTGGAGAGCAATCAGCCCCAGCATTTT
cdr3_aa: CASRDPRVESNQPQHF

j_call: TRBJ1-3
clone_size: .
d_call: TRBD1
v_call: TRBV10-3
cdr3_nt: TGTGCCATCAGTGAGTCGTTAGTCACAGGGGAAAACACCATATATTTT
cdr3_aa: CAISESLVTGENTIYF

j_call: TRBJ1-1
clone_size: few
d_call: .
v_call: TRBV5-1
cdr3_nt: TGCGCCAGCAGCGCAATGGGAGGGGCTGAAGCTTTCTTT
cdr3_aa: CASSAMGGAEAFF

j_call: TRBJ1-5
clone_size: .
d_call: .
v_call: TRBV2
cdr3_nt: TGTGCCAGCAGTGAAGGGAGGGAGGGTCAGCCCCAGCATTTT
cdr3_aa: CASSEGREGQPQHF

j_call: TRBJ1-3
clone_size: .
d_call: TRBD1
v_call: TRBV7-7
cdr3_nt: TGTGCCAGCAGCTCCAGGACAGGGGAAGCCACCATATATTTT
cdr3_aa: CASSSRTGEATIYF

j_call: TRBJ1-1
clone_size: once
d_call: .
v_call: TRBV30
cdr3_nt: TGTGCCTGGAGCCTCGGAGGGCGTAACACTGAAGCTTTCTTT
cdr3_aa: CAWSLGGRNTEAFF

j_call: TRBJ2-5
clone_size: .
d_call: .
v_call: TRBV7-9
cdr3_nt: TGTGCCAGCAGCGGCAGGGTCGAAGGGACCCAGTACTTC
cdr3_aa: CASSGRVEGTQYF

j_call: TRBJ2-1
clone_size: .
d_call: TRBD2
v_call: TRBV5-1
cdr3_nt: TGCGCCAGCACCCAGGCGGCGGGGGGTTCGTCCTACAATGAGCAGTTCTTC
cdr3_aa: CASTQAAGGSSYNEQFF

j_call: TRBJ2-5
clone_size: .
d_call: .
v_call: TRBV9
cdr3_nt: TGTGCCAGCAGCGTAGCATTTTCAGAGACCCAGTACTTC
cdr3_aa: CASSVAFSETQYF

j_call: TRBJ2-6
clone_size: .
d_call: TRBD2
v_call: TRBV7-2
cdr3_nt: TGTGCCAGCAGCTTAGGGCTAGCGGGAGGTGCTGGGGCCAACGTCCTGACTTTC
cdr3_aa: CASSLGLAGGAGANVLTF

j_call: TRBJ2-7
clone_size: .
d_call: TRBD1
v_call: TRBV6-6
cdr3_nt: TGTGCCAGCAGGCGCGGGACAGGGGTTCGCGAGCAGTACTTC
cdr3_aa: CASRRGTGVREQYF

j_call: TRBJ1-2
clone_size: .
d_call: .
v_call: TRBV4-1
cdr3_nt: TGCGCCAGCAGCCAGGCGGACACGGGGGGTGACTATGGCTACACCTTC
cdr3_aa: CASSQADTGGDYGYTF

j_call: TRBJ2-3
clone_size: .
d_call: TRBD2
v_call: TRBV6-5
cdr3_nt: TGTGCCAGCAGTTACGTGGCGGGAGGTCCAGATACGCAGTATTTT
cdr3_aa: CASSYVAGGPDTQYF

j_call: TRBJ1-2
clone_size: .
d_call: .
v_call: TRBV9
cdr3_nt: TGTGCCAGCAGCGTGGCGGAAACCTACGCTAACTATGGCTACACCTTC
cdr3_aa: CASSVAETYANYGYTF

j_call: TRBJ2-1
clone_size: .
d_call: TRBD2
v_call: TRBV5-1
cdr3_nt: TGCGCCAGCAGTCCCGGAATAGCGGGGGGCAATGAGCAGTTCTTC
cdr3_aa: CASSPGIAGGNEQFF

j_call: TRBJ2-1
clone_size: .
d_call: .
v_call: TRBV19
cdr3_nt: TGTGCCAGTAGTGCCCGGGACTTCAGCGATGAGCAGTTCTTC
cdr3_aa: CASSARDFSDEQFF

j_call: TRBJ2-2
clone_size: .
d_call: .
v_call: TRBV18
cdr3_nt: TGTGCCAGCTCACCCCGGTCCACCGGGGAGCTGTTTTTT
cdr3_aa: CASSPRSTGELFF

j_call: TRBJ1-5
clone_size: .
d_call: .
v_call: TRBV9
cdr3_nt: TGTGCCAGCAGCGTAGCTTCTAGCAATCAGCCCCAGCATTTT
cdr3_aa: CASSVASSNQPQHF

j_call: TRBJ2-7
clone_size: .
d_call: .
v_call: TRBV2
cdr3_nt: TGTGCCAGCAGTGAAGAGGCGGGGGCGCTTGGAAGTTTGAGAGAGCAGTACTTC
cdr3_aa: CASSEEAGALGSLREQYF

j_call: TRBJ1-2
clone_size: .
d_call: .
v_call: TRBV5-1
cdr3_nt: TGCGCCAGCAGCTTGGCTTTAGGGGGACAACAGAACTATGGCTACACCTTC
cdr3_aa: CASSLALGGQQNYGYTF

j_call: TRBJ1-1
clone_size: .
d_call: TRBD1
v_call: TRBV19
cdr3_nt: TGTGCCAGTATCCCGGACAGGGCTTGGGGCACTGAAGCTTTCTTT
cdr3_aa: CASIPDRAWGTEAFF

j_call: TRBJ2-2
clone_size: few
d_call: .
v_call: TRBV10-3
cdr3_nt: TGTGCCATCAGTGAGCCGGAGTTGGGAGTCCGGGAGCTGTTTTTT
cdr3_aa: CAISEPELGVRELFF

j_call: TRBJ2-1
clone_size: few
d_call: .
v_call: TRBV7-6
cdr3_nt: TGTGCCAGCAGCCTCGAAGGCGTAGCGGACAATGAGCAGTTCTTC
cdr3_aa: CASSLEGVADNEQFF

j_call: TRBJ2-1
clone_size: .
d_call: .
v_call: TRBV19
cdr3_nt: TGTGCCAGTACCCCGAATTGGGGGAGGCAACACAATGAGCAGTTCTTC
cdr3_aa: CASTPNWGRQHNEQFF

j_call: TRBJ1-2
clone_size: medium-sized
d_call: .
v_call: TRBV6-6
cdr3_nt: TGTGCCAGCAGTTACTCCGGGTCGGGTGGCTACACCTTC
cdr3_aa: CASSYSGSGGYTF

j_call: TRBJ2-2
clone_size: .
d_call: TRBD2
v_call: TRBV30
cdr3_nt: TGTGCCTGGAGTGTTTGGGGGAGGGGCGGAACCGGGGAGCTGTTTTTT
cdr3_aa: CAWSVWGRGGTGELFF

j_call: TRBJ2-7
clone_size: .
d_call: TRBD1
v_call: TRBV9
cdr3_nt: TGTGCCAGCCGCGGACAGGGAGGAGACGAGCAGTACTTC
cdr3_aa: CASRGQGGDEQYF

j_call: TRBJ1-4
clone_size: .
d_call: TRBD1
v_call: TRBV5-1
cdr3_nt: TGCGCCAGCAGCTGGAGCGGGACAGGGGGAAGGGATGAAAAACTGTTTTTT
cdr3_aa: CASSWSGTGGRDEKLFF

j_call: TRBJ1-5
clone_size: .
d_call: .
v_call: TRBV6-1
cdr3_nt: TGTGCCAGCAGTGCTGACAGCCGGAGTCTTAATCAGCCCCAGCATTTT
cdr3_aa: CASSADSRSLNQPQHF

j_call: TRBJ1-2
clone_size: few
d_call: .
v_call: TRBV27
cdr3_nt: TGTGCCAGCAGCCCTAGAGGGGGGGCGCGGGCTGAGGGATATGGCTACACCTTC
cdr3_aa: CASSPRGGARAEGYGYTF

j_call: TRBJ2-3
clone_size: .
d_call: .
v_call: TRBV4-2
cdr3_nt: TGTGCCAGCAGCCAAGATCTGGGCGGGGGCCTCACAGATACGCAGTATTTT
cdr3_aa: CASSQDLGGGLTDTQYF

j_call: TRBJ2-1
clone_size: .
d_call: .
v_call: TRBV10-2
cdr3_nt: TGCGCCAGCAGTGAGCGGGATGAGCAGTTCTTC
cdr3_aa: CASSERDEQFF

j_call: TRBJ1-2
clone_size: few
d_call: .
v_call: TRBV7-3
cdr3_nt: TGTGCCAGCAGCTTAACCGCGGGAGGCTACACCTTC
cdr3_aa: CASSLTAGGYTF

j_call: TRBJ2-5
clone_size: .
d_call: TRBD2
v_call: TRBV27
cdr3_nt: TGTGCCAACAACGAATCACGGGGGAGGGTCCAAGAGACCCAGTACTTC
cdr3_aa: CANNESRGRVQETQYF

j_call: TRBJ1-3
clone_size: .
d_call: .
v_call: TRBV5-4
cdr3_nt: TGTGCCAGCAGCTCCAAATTCTCAGGGGTGGACGGAAACACCATATATTTT
cdr3_aa: CASSSKFSGVDGNTIYF

j_call: TRBJ2-7
clone_size: few
d_call: .
v_call: TRBV5-1
cdr3_nt: TGCGCCAGCAGCTTGGGAGGAGACTACGAGCAGTACTTC
cdr3_aa: CASSLGGDYEQYF

j_call: TRBJ2-2
clone_size: once
d_call: TRBD2
v_call: TRBV7-8
cdr3_nt: TGTGCCAGCAGCTGGGCCCTAGCGGGGGGCCCCAATACCGGGGAGCTGTTTTTT
cdr3_aa: CASSWALAGGPNTGELFF

j_call: TRBJ1-2
clone_size: .
d_call: TRBD1
v_call: TRBV9
cdr3_nt: TGTGCCAGCAGCGTAGGTACCGGGACAGGACTACTCTATGGCTACACCTTC
cdr3_aa: CASSVGTGTGLLYGYTF

j_call: TRBJ1-2
clone_size: .
d_call: .
v_call: TRBV4-2
cdr3_nt: TGTGCCAGCAGCCAAGATGCCCCTTACAATGGCTACACCTTC
cdr3_aa: CASSQDAPYNGYTF

j_call: TRBJ1-2
clone_size: .
d_call: .
v_call: TRBV4-3
cdr3_nt: TGCGCCAGCAGCCAAGACCTTTCGACAGCTTCTAACTATGGCTACACCTTC
cdr3_aa: CASSQDLSTASNYGYTF

j_call: TRBJ1-2
clone_size: .
d_call: TRBD1
v_call: TRBV29-1
cdr3_nt: TGCAGCGTTGTGGGACAGGGCTATGGCTACACCTTC
cdr3_aa: CSVVGQGYGYTF

j_call: TRBJ1-6
clone_size: .
d_call: .
v_call: TRBV5-1
cdr3_nt: TGCGCCAGCAGCCCTGCCGGGACTGCCACTAAACTCTATAATTCACCCCTCCACTTT
cdr3_aa: CASSPAGTATKLYNSPLHF

j_call: TRBJ1-1
clone_size: few
d_call: TRBD1
v_call: TRBV4-1
cdr3_nt: TGCGCCAGCAGCCAAGCAGGGGGGCAGGCTGAAGCTTTCTTT
cdr3_aa: CASSQAGGQAEAFF

j_call: TRBJ2-5
clone_size: .
d_call: TRBD1
v_call: TRBV18
cdr3_nt: TGTGCCAGCTCGCCTACCGGGACAGGGGAAGAGACCCAGTACTTC
cdr3_aa: CASSPTGTGEETQYF

j_call: TRBJ1-2
clone_size: .
d_call: TRBD1
v_call: TRBV15
cdr3_nt: TGTGCCACCAGTGCCGGGACAGCATATGGCTACACCTTC
cdr3_aa: CATSAGTAYGYTF

j_call: TRBJ2-1
clone_size: .
d_call: .
v_call: TRBV7-2
cdr3_nt: TGTGCCAGCAGCTACAGGGATATGGATGAGCAGTTCTTC
cdr3_aa: CASSYRDMDEQFF

j_call: TRBJ2-5
clone_size: .
d_call: TRBD1
v_call: TRBV3-1/TRBV3-2
cdr3_nt: TGTGCCAGCAGCCAGGACAGGGCTCAAGAGACCCAGTACTTC
cdr3_aa: CASSQDRAQETQYF

j_call: TRBJ1-5
clone_size: .
d_call: TRBD1
v_call: TRBV24-1
cdr3_nt: TGTGCCACCAGTGACAAGACAGGGAGGCCCCAGCATTTT
cdr3_aa: CATSDKTGRPQHF